The 5 T cell receptor beta chains in this list originate from one sample, sequenced in a study of OX40 agonist ivuxolimab in advanced cancers. Sequencing was performed with immunoSEQ multiplex PCR; in TCRdb, only in-frame clones are kept and a portion is missing. The sample has tens of thousands of clones, more than 65% seen once. The input for sequencing was CD4+ or CD8+ T cells sorted from blood, taken in a trial of the OX40 agonist ivuxolimab. The receptors come from an adult with an advanced solid tumor such as melanoma, head and neck, liver or kidney cancer.

Concerning this clone: The DNA is left out, because the CDR3 cannot be placed on it with certainty; the CDR3 is given as TCRdb lists it. The gene calls are TRBV11-2 and TRBJ1-1. Looked up from germline, CDR1 is SGHAT and CDR2 is FQNNGV. The CDR3 contains 15 residues when both ends are counted. CDR3 amino acids: CASSFGSGPNTEAFF.

This chain links TRBV7-3 with TRBJ2-1, with 11 bases identical to TRBD2. Trimming cost V 1 base and J 3 bases; bases outside gene matches: 2. This CDR3 has 16 amino acids. Germline V gene lookup returns CDR1 SGHTA and CDR2 FQGTGA. The CDR3 DNA sequence: TGTGCCAGCAGCTTAATGCTAGCGGGAGGCTACAATGAGCAGTTCTTC. It is translated as CASSLMLAGGYNEQFF.

V is TRBV7-9 and J is TRBJ2-6; maybe TRBD1 (6 bases). V shed 5 bases and J shed 2 bases, with 13 bases lying between them. The germline V gene has CDR1 SEHNR and CDR2 FQNEAQ (reference sequence). This CDR3 comprises 16 residues. The CDR3 region is CASSTWRQAGANVLTF. DNA for the CDR3: TGTGCCAGCAGCACCTGGAGACAGGCTGGGGCCAACGTCCTGACTTTC.

V is TRBV7-9 and J is TRBJ1-4, with 11 bases fitting TRBD1. Germline V CDR1 and CDR2: SEHNR, FQNEAQ (reference sequence). The junction had 0 bases not matched to a gene; V was cut back by 1 base and J by 5 bases. The CDR3 loop spans 15 amino acids. The CDR3: CASSLGDRGNEKLFF. DNA of the CDR3: TGTGCCAGCAGCTTAGGGGACAGGGGGAATGAAAAACTGTTTTTT.

The genes are TRBV5-6 and TRBJ1-1; no clear D. V lost 0 bases to trimming and J lost 3 bases, with 9 bases between them. CDR1 is SGHDT and CDR2 is YYEEEE in the germline V gene. CDR3 size: 14 residues. CDR3 nucleotides: TGTGCCAGCAGCTTGGGGGTGGGGTACACTGAAGCTTTCTTT. It specifies CASSLGVGYTEAFF.